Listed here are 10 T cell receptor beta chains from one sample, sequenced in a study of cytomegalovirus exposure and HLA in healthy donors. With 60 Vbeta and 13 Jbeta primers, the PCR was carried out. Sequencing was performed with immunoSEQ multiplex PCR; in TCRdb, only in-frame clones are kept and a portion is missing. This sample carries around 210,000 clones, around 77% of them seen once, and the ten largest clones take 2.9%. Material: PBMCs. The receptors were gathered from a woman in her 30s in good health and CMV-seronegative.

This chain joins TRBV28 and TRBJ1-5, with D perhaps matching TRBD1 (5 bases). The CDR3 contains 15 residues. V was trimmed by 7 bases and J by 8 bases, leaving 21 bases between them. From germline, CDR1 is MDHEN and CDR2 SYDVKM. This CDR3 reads CASIQVDSSGEPQHF. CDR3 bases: TGTGCCAGCATCCAAGTCGACAGTTCGGGGGAGCCCCAGCATTTT.

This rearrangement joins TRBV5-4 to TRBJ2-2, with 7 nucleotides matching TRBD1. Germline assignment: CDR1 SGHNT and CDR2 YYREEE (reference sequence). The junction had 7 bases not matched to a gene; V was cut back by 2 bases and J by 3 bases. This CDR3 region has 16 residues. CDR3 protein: CASSFNPGGYTGELFF. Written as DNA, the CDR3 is TGTGCCAGCAGCTTTAATCCAGGGGGATACACCGGGGAGCTGTTTTTT.

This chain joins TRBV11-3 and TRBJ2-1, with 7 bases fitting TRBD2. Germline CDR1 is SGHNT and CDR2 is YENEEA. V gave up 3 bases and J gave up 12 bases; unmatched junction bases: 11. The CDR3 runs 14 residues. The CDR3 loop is CASSLGGDSLGQFF. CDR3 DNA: TGTGCCAGCAGCTTGGGGGGGGACTCTTTAGGGCAGTTCTTC.

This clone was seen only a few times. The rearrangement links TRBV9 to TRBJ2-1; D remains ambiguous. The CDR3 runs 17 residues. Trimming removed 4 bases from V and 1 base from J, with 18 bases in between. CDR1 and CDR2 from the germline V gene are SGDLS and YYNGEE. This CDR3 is CASSSAVAYVSYNEQFF. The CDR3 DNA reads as TGTGCCAGCAGCTCCGCGGTGGCCTATGTTTCCTACAATGAGCAGTTCTTC. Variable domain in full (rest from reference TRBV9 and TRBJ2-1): DSGVTQTPKHLITATGQRVTLRCSPRSGDLSVYWYQQSLDQGLQFLIQYYNGEERAKGNILERFSAQQFPDLHSELNLSSLELGDSALYFCASSSAVAYVSYNEQFFGPGTRLTVL.

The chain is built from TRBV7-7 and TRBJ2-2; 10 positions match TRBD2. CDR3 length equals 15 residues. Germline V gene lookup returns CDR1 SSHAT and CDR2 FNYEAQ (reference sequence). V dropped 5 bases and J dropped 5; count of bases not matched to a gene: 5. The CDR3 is CASSPSGRGTGELFF. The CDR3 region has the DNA TGTGCCAGCAGCCCTAGCGGGAGAGGGACCGGGGAGCTGTTTTTT.

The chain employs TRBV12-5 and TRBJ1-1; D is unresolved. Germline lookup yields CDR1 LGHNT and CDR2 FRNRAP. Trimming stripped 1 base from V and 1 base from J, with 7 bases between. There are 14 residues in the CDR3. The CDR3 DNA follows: TGTGCTAGTGGTTTGGGTTCGGGGAACACTGAAGCTTTCTTT. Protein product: CASGLGSGNTEAFF.

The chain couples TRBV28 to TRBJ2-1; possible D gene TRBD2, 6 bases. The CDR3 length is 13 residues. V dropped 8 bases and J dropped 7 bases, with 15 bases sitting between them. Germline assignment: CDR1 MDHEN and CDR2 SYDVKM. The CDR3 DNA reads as TGTGCCAGCGGACGACTAGTCCGGAATGAGCAGTTCTTC. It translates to CASGRLVRNEQFF. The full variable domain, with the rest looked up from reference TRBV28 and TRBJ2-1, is DVKVTQSSRYLVKRTGEKVFLECVQDMDHENMFWYRQDPGLGLRLIYFSYDVKMKEKGDIPEGYSVSREKKERFSLILESASTNQTSMYLCASGRLVRNEQFFGPGTRLTVL.

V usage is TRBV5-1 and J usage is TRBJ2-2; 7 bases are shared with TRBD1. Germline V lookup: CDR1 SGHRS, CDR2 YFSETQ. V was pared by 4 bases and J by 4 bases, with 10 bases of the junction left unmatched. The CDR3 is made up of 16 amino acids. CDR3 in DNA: TGCGCCAGCAGCCCGGCAGGGGACAGTTTCACCGGGGAGCTGTTTTTT. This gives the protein CASSPAGDSFTGELFF.

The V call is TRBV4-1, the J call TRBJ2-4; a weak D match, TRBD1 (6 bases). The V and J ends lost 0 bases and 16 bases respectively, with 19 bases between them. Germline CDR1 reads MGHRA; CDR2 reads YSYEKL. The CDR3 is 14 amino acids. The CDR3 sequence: CASSQEIPDRGFYF. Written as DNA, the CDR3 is TGCGCCAGCAGCCAAGAAATCCCGGACAGAGGTTTTTACTTC.

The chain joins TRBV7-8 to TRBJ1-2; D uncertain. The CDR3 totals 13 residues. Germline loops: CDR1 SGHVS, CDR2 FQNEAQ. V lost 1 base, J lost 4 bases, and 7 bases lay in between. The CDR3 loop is CASSLGAPYGYTF. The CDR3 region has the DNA TGTGCCAGCAGCTTAGGGGCCCCCTATGGCTACACCTTC.